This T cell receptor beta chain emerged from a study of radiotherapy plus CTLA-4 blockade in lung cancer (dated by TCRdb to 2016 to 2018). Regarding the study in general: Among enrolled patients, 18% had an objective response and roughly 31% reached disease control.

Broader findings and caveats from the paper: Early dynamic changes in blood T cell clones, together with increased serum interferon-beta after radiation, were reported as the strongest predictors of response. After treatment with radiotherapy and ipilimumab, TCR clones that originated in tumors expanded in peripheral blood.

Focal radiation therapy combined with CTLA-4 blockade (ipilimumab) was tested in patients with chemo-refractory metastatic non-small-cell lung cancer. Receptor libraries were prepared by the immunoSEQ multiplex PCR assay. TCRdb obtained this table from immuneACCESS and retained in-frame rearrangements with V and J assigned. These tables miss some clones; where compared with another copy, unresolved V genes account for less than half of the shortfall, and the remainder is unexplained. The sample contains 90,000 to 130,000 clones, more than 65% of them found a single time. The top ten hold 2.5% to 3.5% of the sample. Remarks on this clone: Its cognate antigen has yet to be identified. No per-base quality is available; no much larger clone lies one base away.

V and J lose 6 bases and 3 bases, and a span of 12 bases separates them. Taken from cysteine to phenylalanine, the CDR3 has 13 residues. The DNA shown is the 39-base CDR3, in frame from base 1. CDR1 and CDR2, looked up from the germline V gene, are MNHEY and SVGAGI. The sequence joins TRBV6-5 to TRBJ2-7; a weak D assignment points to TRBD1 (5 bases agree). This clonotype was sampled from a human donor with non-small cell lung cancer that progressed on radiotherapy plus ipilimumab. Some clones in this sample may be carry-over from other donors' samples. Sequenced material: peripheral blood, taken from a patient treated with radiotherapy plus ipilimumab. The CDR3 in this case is CASRLTGHYEQYF. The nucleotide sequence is TGTGCCAGCAGACTCACCGGACACTACGAGCAGTACTTC.